The entry that follows covers one TCR beta chain sequence. Its specificity is not known. MiXCR, run by TCRdb on the 5' RACE reads, gives a single entry per CDR3 protein. The sample has about 140,000 distinct CDR3 sequences; roughly 15% are singletons. Germline lookup yields CDR1 SQVTM and CDR2 ANQGSEA. The CDR3 sequence is 13 residues long. V lost 0 bases and J 6 bases, leaving 9 bases between the germline ends. The sample comes from a study of T-cell memory formation after mild COVID-19. Study-level points and caveats: Balance between CD4 and CD8 was seen in clones contracting day 15 to 85, and a CD4+ lean was seen in later expanders.

This chain joins TRBV29-1 and TRBJ2-1; D remains ambiguous. The material sequenced was PBMCs or a T cell subset sorted from them (not recorded which). The TCR sequence derives from an adult woman who had mild COVID-19 (a few samples of this study predate the infection). Cell type and time point are not known. CDR3: CSVEETPGNEQFF. CDR3 coding DNA: TGCAGCGTTGAAGAAACCCCCGGCAATGAGCAGTTCTTC.